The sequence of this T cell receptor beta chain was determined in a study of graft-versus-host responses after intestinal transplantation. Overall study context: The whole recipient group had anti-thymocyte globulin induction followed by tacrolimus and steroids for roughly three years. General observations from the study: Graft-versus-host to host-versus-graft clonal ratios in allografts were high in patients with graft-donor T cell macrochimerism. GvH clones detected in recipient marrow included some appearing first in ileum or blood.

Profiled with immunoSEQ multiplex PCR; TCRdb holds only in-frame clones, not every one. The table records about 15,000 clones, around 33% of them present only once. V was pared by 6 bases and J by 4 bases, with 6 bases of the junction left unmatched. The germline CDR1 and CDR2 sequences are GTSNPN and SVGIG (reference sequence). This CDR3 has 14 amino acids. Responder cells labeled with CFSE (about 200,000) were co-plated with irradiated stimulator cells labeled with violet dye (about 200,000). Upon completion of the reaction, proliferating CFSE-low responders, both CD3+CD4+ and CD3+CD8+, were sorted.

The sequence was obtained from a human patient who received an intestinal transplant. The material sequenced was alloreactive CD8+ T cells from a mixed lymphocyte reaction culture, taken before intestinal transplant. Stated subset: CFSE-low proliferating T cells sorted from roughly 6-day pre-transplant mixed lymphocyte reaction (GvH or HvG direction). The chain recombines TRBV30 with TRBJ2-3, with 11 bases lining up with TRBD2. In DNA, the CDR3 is TGTGCCTGTGACCGACTAGCGGGGTCAGATACGCAGTATTTT. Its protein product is CACDRLAGSDTQYF. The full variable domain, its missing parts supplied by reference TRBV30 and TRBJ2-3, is SQTIHQWPATLVQPVGSPLSLECTVEGTSNPNLYWYRQAAGRGLQLLFYSVGIGQISSEVPQNLSASRPQDRQFILSSKKLLLSDSGFYLCACDRLAGSDTQYFGPGTRLTVL.